What follows is one T cell receptor (beta chain) and its context. The CDR3 covers 14 residues. The germline V gene has CDR1 KGHDR and CDR2 SFDVKD. Between the trimmed V and J ends, which lost 2 bases and 5 bases, there was a span of 11 bases. Per individual sample, total RNA of at least 6 micrograms was extracted. A second PCR, run for 7 to 11 cycles, used a sample-barcoded 5' primer plus a J-beta primer mix. TCRdb redid the calling of the 5' RACE reads with MiXCR, one entry per CDR3 protein. The repertoire holds about a million distinct CDR3 sequences, with about 44% as singletons. These data belong to a study of blood T cells in healthy people across ages.

This sequence was found in a man aged 25 to 45 in good health. The chain combines TRBV24-1 with TRBJ2-5, with D uncertain. Sample: blood. The CDR3 reads CATSDSRVRETQYF. CDR3 coding DNA: TGTGCCACCAGTGATTCAAGGGTAAGGGAGACCCAGTACTTC.